This entry lists 2 T cell receptor beta chains sequenced from one sample in a study of blood T cell repertoires in COVID-19. The protocol was immunoSEQ multiplex PCR, while the TCRdb copy is restricted to in-frame clones and leaves out a portion. The repertoire holds about 310,000 clones, with roughly 91% as singletons. Sequencing used peripheral blood. The receptors originated from a man aged 50-60 years with active or convalescent COVID-19.

The chain recombines TRBV25-1 with TRBJ2-4; 7 bases fit TRBD1. CDR3 length: 13 residues. Looked up from germline, CDR1 is MGHDK and CDR2 is SYGVNS. The junction had 4 bases not matched to a gene; V was cut back by 5 bases and J by 6 bases. CDR3 sequence: CASSITGVNIQYF. Here the CDR3 DNA reads TGTGCCAGCAGTATAACAGGGGTAAACATTCAGTACTTC.

The V call is TRBV27, the J call TRBJ2-1, with 15 bases identical to TRBD2. From germline, CDR1 is MNHEY and CDR2 SMNVEV (reference sequence). Trimming at V came to 5 bases and at J to 4 bases, leaving 6 bases not matched to a gene. The CDR3 loop spans 17 amino acids. The CDR3 nucleotides read TGTGCCAGCAGTACCCGGACTAGCGGGAGGGAATACAATGAGCAGTTCTTC. It codes for CASSTRTSGREYNEQFF.